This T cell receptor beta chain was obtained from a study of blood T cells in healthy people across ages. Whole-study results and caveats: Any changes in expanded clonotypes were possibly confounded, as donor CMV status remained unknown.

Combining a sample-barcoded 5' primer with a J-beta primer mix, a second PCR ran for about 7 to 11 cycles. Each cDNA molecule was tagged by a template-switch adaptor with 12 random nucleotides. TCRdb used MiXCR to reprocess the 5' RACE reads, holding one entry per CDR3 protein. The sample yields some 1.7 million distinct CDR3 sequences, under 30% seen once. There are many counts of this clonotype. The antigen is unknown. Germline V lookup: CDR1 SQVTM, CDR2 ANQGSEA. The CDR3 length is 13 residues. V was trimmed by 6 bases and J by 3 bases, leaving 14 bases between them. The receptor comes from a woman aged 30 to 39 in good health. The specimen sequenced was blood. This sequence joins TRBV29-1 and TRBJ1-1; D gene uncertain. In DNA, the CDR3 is TGCAGCGTCTCTCCCAGACATCACACTGAAGCTTTCTTT. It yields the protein CSVSPRHHTEAFF.